This T cell receptor (beta chain) was recovered during a study of CXCR3-negative and CXCR3-positive naive CD8 T cells. Of note for this clonotype: Its matching antigen is unknown.

Overall study findings and caveats: Naive cells that were CXCR3-positive had more hydrophobic TRB CDR3s (compared with CXCR3-negative naive cells). Whereas memory cells differed, naive CXCR3-negative and CXCR3-positive cells shared similar TRBV-TRBJ usage.

Germline V gene lookup returns CDR1 DFQATT and CDR2 SNEGSKA (reference sequence). This CDR3 region has 13 residues. Researchers prepared the TRB cDNA libraries using 5' RACE with UMI labels. TCRdb derives one entry per CDR3 protein from the 5' RACE reads, leaving out DNA. The sample data list thousands of distinct CDR3 sequences. Cells classed as naive CD8+ T cells were CD45RO-CCR7+CD27+CD95-. V is TRBV20-1 and J is TRBJ2-5; TCRdb's D call, TRBD2, is unchecked because there is no DNA. The receptor was isolated from a human donor in good health. Some clones in this sample may be carry-over from other donors' samples. Source material: naive CXCR3+ CD8+ T cells from blood. Subset: CD45RO-CCR7+CD27+CD95- naive CD8+ T cells expressing CXCR3 (TNR3+). The CDR3 here is CSAAGRQAKTQYF.